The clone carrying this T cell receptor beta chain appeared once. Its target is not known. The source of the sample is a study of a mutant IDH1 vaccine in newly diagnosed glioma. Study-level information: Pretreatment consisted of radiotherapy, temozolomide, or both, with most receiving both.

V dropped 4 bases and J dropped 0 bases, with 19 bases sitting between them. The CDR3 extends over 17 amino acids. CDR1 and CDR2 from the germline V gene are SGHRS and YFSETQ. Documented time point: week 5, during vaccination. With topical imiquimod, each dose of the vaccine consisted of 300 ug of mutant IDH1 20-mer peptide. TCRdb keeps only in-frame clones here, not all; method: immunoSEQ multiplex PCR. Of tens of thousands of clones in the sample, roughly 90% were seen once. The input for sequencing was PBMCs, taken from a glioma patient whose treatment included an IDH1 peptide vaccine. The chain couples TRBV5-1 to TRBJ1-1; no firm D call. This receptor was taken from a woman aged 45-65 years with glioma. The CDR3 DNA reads TGCGCCAGCAGCGAGTCCGGGAGATGGGTTATGAACACTGAAGCTTTCTTT. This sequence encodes CASSESGRWVMNTEAFF. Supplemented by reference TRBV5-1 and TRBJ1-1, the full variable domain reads KAGVTQTPRYLIKTRGQQVTLSCSPISGHRSVSWYQQTPGQGLQFLFEYFSETQRNKGNFPGRFSGRQFSNSRSEMNVSTLELGDSALYLCASSESGRWVMNTEAFFGQGTRLTVV.